This TCR beta chain appears in the sequencing data of a study of cytomegalovirus exposure and HLA in healthy donors. Study details: The 130 or so validation repertoires, a later analysis reported, used the same platform as the approximately 700 first-cohort repertoires. Study observations and caveats: Among TCR beta chains, those listed as cytomegalovirus-associated numbered some 170. Specificity for CMV antigens was confirmed in vitro for a few of the CMV-associated chains. Diagnosis of cytomegalovirus status made by the classifier reportedly showed high specificity and sensitivity.

This clone was counted at least ten times. Its specificity is unknown. V lost 0 bases and J 5 bases, leaving 11 bases between the germline ends. Germline V gene data show CDR1 as SGHDT and CDR2 as YYEEEE. CDR3 length: 14 amino acids. Some clones are missing from TCRdb's copy, which holds only in-frame ones; the method was immunoSEQ multiplex PCR. The sample gives more than 300,000 clones, 70% to 90% of which show up once; more than 0.8% is in the top ten. The receptor was isolated from a woman aged 18-29 years in good health and CMV-seronegative. Sample: PBMCs. V and J are TRBV5-6 and TRBJ2-5, with a possible D match to TRBD2 (6 bases). CDR3 amino acids: CASSLDTSRETQYF. CDR3 DNA sequence: TGTGCCAGCAGCTTGGATACTAGCCGGGAGACCCAGTACTTC.